The 7 T cell receptor beta chains given below trace back to one sample, sequenced in a study of blood T cell repertoires in COVID-19. Here immunoSEQ multiplex PCR was the method, and the copy in TCRdb shows in-frame clones only, minus some. The sample contains 150,000 to 200,000 clones, more than 70% of which appear only once. The sample consisted of peripheral blood. These receptors were collected from a woman aged 55-70 years with acute or convalescent COVID-19.

The chain employs TRBV19 and TRBJ1-4; TRBD1 is a possible D gene (5 bases). V dropped 3 bases and J dropped 3 bases, with 5 bases sitting between them. The CDR3 runs to 13 residues. CDR1 is LNHDA, CDR2 SQIVND, per germline (reference sequence). The CDR3 sequence: CASSMTANEKLFF. The CDR3 nucleotides read TGTGCCAGTAGTATGACAGCTAATGAAAAACTGTTTTTT.

The rearrangement links TRBV25-1 to TRBJ2-2, with a tentative D call TRBD1 (5 bases). Trimming left V 4 bases short and J 2 bases short, with 8 bases between. CDR1 and CDR2 (germline): MGHDK, SYGVNS. CDR3 length: 14 residues. The CDR3 DNA sequence: TGTGCCAGCAGTGCTCAGGGCAACACCGGGGAGCTGTTTTTT. Amino acids: CASSAQGNTGELFF.

This chain links TRBV6-5 with TRBJ2-1; tentatively, D is TRBD2 (6 bases). V lost 10 bases and J lost 10, with 17 bases in between. This CDR3 is built from 12 residues. Germline V gene sequence: CDR1 MNHEY, CDR2 SVGAGI. The CDR3 sequence: CATRGYRGEQFF. CDR3 DNA: TGTGCCACCCGGGGGTACCGGGGGGAGCAGTTCTTC.

The chain employs TRBV6-1 and TRBJ1-4; TRBD1 matches 10 bases. This CDR3 contains 14 residues. Germline trimming cut 3 bases from V and 8 bases from J; bases unmatched to any gene: 3. CDR1 MNHNS and CDR2 SASEGT come from the germline V gene. CDR3 in DNA: TGTGCCAGCAGTGATGACAGGGGGCGGGAAAAACTGTTTTTT. It is translated as CASSDDRGREKLFF.

The chain employs TRBV14 and TRBJ1-4; 8 nucleotides line up with TRBD1. The CDR3 is made up of 15 amino acids. Germline CDR1 reads SGHDN; CDR2 reads FVKESK. V was clipped by 5 bases and J by 4 bases; unmatched bases: 6. Written as DNA, the CDR3 is TGTGCCAGCAGCTCCCGACAGGGGAATAATGAAAAACTGTTTTTT. This gives the protein CASSSRQGNNEKLFF.

V is TRBV5-1 and J is TRBJ2-1; TRBD2 matches 8 bases. Trimming cost V 0 bases and J 0 bases; bases outside gene matches: 8. This CDR3 is built from 18 residues. CDR1 SGHRS and CDR2 YFSETQ come from the germline V gene. The CDR3 DNA is TGCGCCAGCAGCTTGGTAACTAGCGGAGTTACCTCCTACAATGAGCAGTTCTTC. This encodes CASSLVTSGVTSYNEQFF.

The chain combines TRBV27 with TRBJ2-7, with 8 bases that match TRBD1. This CDR3 is 16 amino acids long. The V gene end was trimmed by 6 bases and the J gene end by 2 bases; junction bases not matched to a gene: 12. Germline loops: CDR1 MNHEY, CDR2 SMNVEV (reference sequence). The CDR3 bases are TGTGCCAGCAGCCCCAGGACAGGGTCGCGTACCTACGAGCAGTACTTC. Translated, it gives CASSPRTGSRTYEQYF.